The clone carrying this TCR beta chain was counted between two and nine times. Its antigen remains unknown. From RNA transcripts, TCR beta CDR3 regions were amplified. The HTBI primer set served for first-round RT-PCR of the TCR CDR3. One entry per CDR3 protein results from TCRdb running MiXCR on the multiplex PCR reads. The sample consists of 500,000 to 600,000 distinct CDR3 sequences, nearly 20% of them appearing once. The sample originates from a study of T cells in Graves' hyperthyroidism and ophthalmopathy. The V end was cut by 2 bases, the J end by 7 bases, with 6 bases between. CDR3 length equals 11 residues. Germline V CDR1 and CDR2: MNHEY, SVGAGI. The study included ophthalmopathy patients with Clinical Activity Score at least 3, NOSPECS grade at least 4 and duration under 3 months. Clinical symptoms, serum thyroxine and TRAb, thyroid ultrasound and orbital computed tomography were used for the diagnoses.

Overall study findings and caveats: The model foresaw ophthalmopathy a median 6.5 months prior to onset. In the blood, most expanded thyroid clonotypes above 0.001 appeared as well.

The origin of this receptor is a man in his forties or fifties with Graves' ophthalmopathy. The J gene is TRBJ2-7, the V gene TRBV6-5; D ambiguous. Sequencing was performed on blood. The CDR3 DNA follows: TGTGCCAGCAGTTACAGATGGGAGCAGTACTTC. Translating gives CASSYRWEQYF.